These 6 T cell receptor beta chains originate from one sample sequenced in a study of breast tumors, draining lymph nodes, adjacent tissues. The lymph nodes were axillary draining lymph nodes from breast cancer patients. MiXCR, applied by TCRdb to the multiplex PCR reads, yields one record per CDR3 protein. Here the sample spans about 140,000 distinct CDR3 sequences, around 24% being singletons. The sequenced sample consisted of axillary lymph node tissue. The source is a female donor with breast cancer. Some clones in this sample may be carry-over from other donors' samples.

This clonotype was picked up one time. This may stem from a read error, because a much larger clone lies one nucleotide away. This chain uses TRBV11-3 with TRBJ2-7, with D unresolved. The CDR3 spans 14 residues. Germline assignment: CDR1 SGHNT and CDR2 YENEEA. The CDR3 loop is CASSFGQTPYKQYF. The CDR3 bases are TGTGCCAGCAGCTTCGGGCAGACGCCCTACAAGCAGTACTTC.

This clonotype was picked up many times. The chain combines TRBV12-3 or TRBV12-4 with TRBJ2-1; the match to TRBD2 covers 10 bases. V shed 3 bases, J shed 1 base, and the junction held 6 bases outside the gene matches. CDR3 size: 17 residues. CDR3 DNA: TGTGCCAGCAGTTTTAGCGGGAGGAAGGTTTCCTACAATGAGCAGTTCTTC. Its translation is CASSFSGRKVSYNEQFF.

The table lists this clonotype with many counts. J is TRBJ2-1 and V is TRBV11-2; TRBD1 matches at 7 bases. CDR3 length equals 16 residues. With V trimmed by 4 bases and J by 4 bases, 10 bases remained unmatched. CDR1 is SGHAT and CDR2 is FQNNGV in the germline V gene. The CDR3 DNA follows: TGTGCCAGCAGCTCCCCTGGGGACAGTTATTACAATGAGCAGTTCTTC. It translates to CASSSPGDSYYNEQFF.

This clonotype was seen at least ten times. V gene TRBV6-2 or TRBV6-3 combines with J gene TRBJ2-3; 11 bases fit TRBD2. V trimming: 5 bases; J trimming: 6 bases; junction bases outside the gene matches: 4. Germline lookup yields CDR1 MNHEY and CDR2 SVGEGT. There are 14 residues in the CDR3. The CDR3 reads CASSILAGDDTQYF. The CDR3 DNA reads as TGTGCCAGCAGTATACTAGCGGGAGACGATACGCAGTATTTT.

As to this clonotype: A much larger clone differs by one base, so this may be a read error. As the CDR3 is not closed by the conserved phenylalanine or tryptophan, this likely results from a read error. The rearrangement links TRBV18 to TRBJ2-7; 7 bases agree with TRBD1. CDR3 length: 14 residues. V trimming: 5 bases; J trimming: 3 bases; junction bases outside the gene matches: 7. Germline assignment: CDR1 KGHSH and CDR2 LQKENI. The CDR3, as DNA: TGTGCCAGCTCATTCTCACAGGGGATCTACGAGCAGTACTCC. Translated: CASSFSQGIYEQYS.

A remark on this clonotype: This may come from a read error, since a much larger clone is one base off. Given the absence of the conserved phenylalanine or tryptophan at the CDR3 end, a read error is likely. CDR3 in amino acids: CASSAGQQYYEQYL. The CDR3 nucleotides are TGCGCCAGCAGTGCCGGACAGCAATACTACGAGCAGTACCTC. The chain links TRBV10-2 to TRBJ2-7; TRBD1 might be the D (6 bases). Germline values: CDR1 WSHSY, CDR2 SAAADI. The V end was cut by 4 bases, the J end by 3 bases, with 13 bases between. This CDR3 has 14 residues.